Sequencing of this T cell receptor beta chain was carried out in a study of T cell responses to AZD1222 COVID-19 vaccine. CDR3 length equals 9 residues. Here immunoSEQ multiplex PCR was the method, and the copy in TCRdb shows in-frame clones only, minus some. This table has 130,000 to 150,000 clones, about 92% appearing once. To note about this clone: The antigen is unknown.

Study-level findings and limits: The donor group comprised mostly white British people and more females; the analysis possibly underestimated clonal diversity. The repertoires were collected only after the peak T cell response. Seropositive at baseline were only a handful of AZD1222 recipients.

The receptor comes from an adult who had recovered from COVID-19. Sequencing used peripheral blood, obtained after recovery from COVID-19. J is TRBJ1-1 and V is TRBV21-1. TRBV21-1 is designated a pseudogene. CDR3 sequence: CASIKGTFF. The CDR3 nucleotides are TGTGCCAGCATCAAAGGAACTTTCTTT.